This T cell receptor (beta chain) was recorded in a study of CD8+CD57+ T cells in acquired aplastic anemia. About the research overall: Sorted CD4+ and CD8+ cells yielded DNA averaging around 3.2 ug. For CD4+ cells, healthy donors had an average of about 10 million reads.

According to the study, genomic DNA was the template for TCR beta VDJ and CDR3 profiling. Each CDR3 protein gets one entry after TCRdb re-called the reads with MiXCR. The sample holds over 150,000 distinct CDR3 sequences, around half seen once. General study points: Researchers reported that CD8+ Simpson's diversity was not significantly different in patients versus controls. The same twenty-nine CD8+ CDR3 sequences occurred in patients and in controls.

Germline V lookup: CDR1 DFQATT, CDR2 SNEGSKA (reference sequence). V dropped 6 bases and J dropped 5; count of bases not matched to a gene: 15. The CDR3 is made up of 16 amino acids. This clonotype was counted only a few times. Its cognate antigen is unknown. The specimen sequenced was sorted CD4+, CD8+, or CD8+CD57+ T cells (not recorded which) from PBMCs. This chain uses TRBV20-1 with TRBJ1-3; 8 nucleotides align to TRBD1. The receptor comes from a human donor in good health, serving as a control. In nucleotides, the CDR3 is TGCAGTGCACCCGGACAGGGCCCGGGAAAAAGAAACACCATATATTTT. Protein product: CSAPGQGPGKRNTIYF.